This entry describes one T cell receptor (beta chain). This receptor's antigen is unknown. Base qualities are not at hand, and no much larger clone is one base apart. TCRbeta CDR3 regions were amplified from genomic DNA by means of the immunoSEQ Assay, a bias-controlled multiplex PCR. For the original study's pipeline: The number of nucleated cells in each sample was estimated by amplification of reference gene primers within the assay. To quantify the absolute abundance of each unique TCRbeta CDR3 rearrangement, sequence reads were collapsed and filtered. For each sample, productive Simpson clonality was calculated as the square root of Simpson's diversity index across productive rearrangements. Sourced from immuneACCESS, this table was stored by TCRdb with only in-frame sequences that have V and J called. A share of the clones is absent; for the studies checked, an unresolved V gene accounts for under half, and the remainder has no known explanation. The V and J calls and clone size come from that table; D and trimming were worked out from the DNA. The sample table contains some 250,000 clones; only one count was recorded for roughly 80% of them. 3.4% of the sample rests with the top ten.

Inclusive of the bounding cysteine and phenylalanine, the CDR3 is 16 residues long. Kept here is only the CDR3 DNA, which spans 48 bases and is read in frame from base 1. Cut back by 0 bases and 8 bases, the V and J ends lie 15 bases apart. Reading the germline V gene gives CDR1 SGDLS and CDR2 YYNGEE. The sample is drawn from a study of blood T cell repertoires in COVID-19 (dated by TCRdb to about 2020). For context, the study as a whole: The collaborator samples originated in the United States, Italy and Spain and spanned the acute and convalescent phases of COVID-19. The prospective study material was composed of cDNA or gDNA derived from T cells, B-cell-depleted T cells, or PBMCs. The dataset comprised deeply sampled blood TCRbeta repertoires from subjects exposed to, actively infected with, or recovered from COVID-19. A freely available public database, intended as a resource for researchers studying the immune response to SARS-CoV-2, is where the repertoires were released. The samples were drawn from the first 160 participants of the ongoing ImmuneRACE study and from over a thousand subjects provided by 6 global collaborators. Sample metadata almost always included a de-identified subject ID, COVID-19 status, age in years and sex. Where HLA class I and class II types were available, the types were taken from metadata supplied by the sample provider, not from assay-based typing.

Whole blood was collected in K2EDTA tubes by collaborating institutions according to the institutions' own protocols. For TCRbeta analysis, collaborator samples were shipped as frozen whole blood, as isolated PBMCs, or as DNA extracted from either sample type. Results and caveats for the whole study, not just this receptor: Clinical and demographic metadata were provided uncurated, with the amount varying by source and participant.

This TCR was sampled from a woman between 18 and 29 years old with acute or convalescent COVID-19. Source material: peripheral blood. The chain is assembled from TRBV9 and TRBJ1-6, with the D gene call left open. The DNA reads as follows: TGTGCCAGCAGCGTAGGAGTTTCCCCGTCGGATTCACCCCTCCACTTT. Protein translation: CASSVGVSPSDSPLHF. The reference TRBV9 and TRBJ1-6 proteins fill in what lies around the CDR3, so the full variable domain reads DSGVTQTPKHLITATGQRVTLRCSPRSGDLSVYWYQQSLDQGLQFLIQYYNGEERAKGNILERFSAQQFPDLHSELNLSSLELGDSALYFCASSVGVSPSDSPLHFGNGTRLTVT.